Described below is a single T cell receptor beta chain sequence and its context. The data were obtained in a study of spatial heterogeneity in lung cancer. Overall study context: TCR and UMI combinations that were unique each appeared, on average, more than ten times in raw reads.

From the 5' RACE reads, TCRdb called clonotypes with MiXCR, one entry per CDR3 protein. The table records fewer than 45,000 distinct CDR3 sequences, over 6.5% of them present only once. Germline CDR1 is SGHRS and CDR2 is YFSETQ. The ends were cut back, 1 base at V and 5 bases at J, with 12 bases in the middle. The CDR3 is made up of 15 amino acids. Time point reported: sample taken at primary tumor resection. Tumor, nontumor lung or frozen PBMC supplied whole RNA, sequenced without sorting. The V call is TRBV5-1, the J call TRBJ2-2; D not resolved. The TCR comes from a female donor with early-stage non-small cell lung cancer. The sequenced sample was PBMCs, obtained at surgery. This CDR3 reads CASSLLRPETGELFF. CDR3 sequence (DNA): TGCGCCAGCAGCTTGTTAAGGCCGGAGACCGGGGAGCTGTTTTTT.